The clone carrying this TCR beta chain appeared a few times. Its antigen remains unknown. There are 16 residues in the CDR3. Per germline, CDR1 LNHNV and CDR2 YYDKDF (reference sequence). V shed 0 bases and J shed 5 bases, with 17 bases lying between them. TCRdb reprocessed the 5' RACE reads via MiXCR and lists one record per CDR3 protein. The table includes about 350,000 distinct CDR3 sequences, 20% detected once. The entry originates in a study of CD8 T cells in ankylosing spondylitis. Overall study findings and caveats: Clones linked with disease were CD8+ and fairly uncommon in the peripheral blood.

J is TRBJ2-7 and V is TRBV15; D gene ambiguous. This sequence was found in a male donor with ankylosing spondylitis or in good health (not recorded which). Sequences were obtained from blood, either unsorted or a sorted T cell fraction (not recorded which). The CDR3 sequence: CATSRDLFDGLDEQYF. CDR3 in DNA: TGTGCCACCAGCAGAGATTTGTTTGATGGTTTGGACGAGCAGTACTTC.